This passage covers 29 T cell receptor beta chains from one sample sequenced in a study of CD8 T cells in ankylosing spondylitis. Study-wide results and limits: A TCR beta motif of eight highly homologous variants appeared characteristic of ankylosing spondylitis blood.

TCRdb analysed the 5' RACE reads with MiXCR anew, one entry per CDR3 protein. The data show about 500,000 distinct CDR3 sequences, roughly 13% seen once. Antigens for these TCRs are unknown. Sequencing used blood, either unsorted or a sorted T cell fraction (not recorded which). Receptor source: a male donor with ankylosing spondylitis.

The CDR3 protein is CATSGGPDTQYF. CDR3 nucleotide sequence: TGTGCCACCAGTGGGGGTCCAGATACGCAGTATTTT. V and J are TRBV24-1 and TRBJ2-3; D is unclear. The CDR3 has 12 residues. The V gene's germline CDR1 is KGHDR and CDR2 SFDVKD. V shed 5 bases and J shed 4 bases, with 6 bases lying between them.

This clonotype was observed a few times. The chain combines TRBV10-3 with TRBJ2-1; D possibly corresponds to TRBD2 (6 bases). The V end lost 4 bases, the J end lost 8 bases, and 30 bases lay between the germline ends. CDR1 and CDR2 from the germline V gene are ENHRY and SYGVKD. The CDR3 sequence is 19 residues long. The CDR3 loop reads CAISAGVYSFAGAGYEQFF. The DNA of the CDR3 is TGTGCCATCAGTGCCGGGGTATACTCCTTTGCGGGCGCGGGGTATGAGCAGTTCTTC.

The chain combines TRBV29-1 with TRBJ1-1; a weak D match, TRBD1 (5 bases). The CDR3 covers 14 residues. The V end was cut by 1 base, the J end by 9 bases, with 18 bases between. From germline, CDR1 is SQVTM and CDR2 ANQGSEA. CDR3 DNA: TGCAGCGTTGAAGGTCGGGGCGTTTCCGCTAAAGCTTTCTTT. Translated: CSVEGRGVSAKAFF.

This clonotype was seen a handful of times. This chain links TRBV7-9 with TRBJ1-1; 9 nucleotides align to TRBD1. V lost 7 bases and J lost 5; bases outside the gene matches: 11. The CDR3 sequence is 15 residues long. Germline CDR1 SEHNR, CDR2 FQNEAQ (reference sequence). The CDR3 reads CASTPLGQGITEAFF. DNA of the CDR3: TGTGCCAGCACCCCTCTGGGACAGGGTATTACTGAAGCTTTCTTT. The variable domain in full, with the rest retrieved from reference TRBV7-9 and TRBJ1-1, is DTGVSQNPRHKITKRGQNVTFRCDPISEHNRLYWYRQTLGQGPEFLTYFQNEAQLEKSRLLSDRFSAERPKGSFSTLEIQRTEQGDSAMYLCASTPLGQGITEAFFGQGTRLTVV.

This clonotype was counted at least ten times. The chain recombines TRBV10-1 with TRBJ1-1; D unresolved. V shed 4 bases and J shed 6 bases, with 9 bases lying between them. The germline V gene has CDR1 WNHNN and CDR2 SYGVQD (reference sequence). The CDR3 spans 12 residues. The chain's CDR3 is CASSGWEAEAFF. The CDR3 coding sequence is TGCGCCAGCAGTGGATGGGAGGCTGAAGCTTTCTTT.

This clonotype was counted only a few times. This rearrangement joins TRBV18 to TRBJ2-1; a weak D match, TRBD2 (7 bases). Trimming took off 3 bases at V and 10 bases at J, with 19 bases between the two ends. The germline CDR1 and CDR2 sequences are KGHSH and LQKENI. CDR3 length equals 15 residues. CDR3 coding DNA: TGTGCCAGCTCACCCGCATTGCGGGGGCAACGGGAGCAGTTCTTC. This encodes CASSPALRGQREQFF.

This clonotype was counted a few times. The chain combines TRBV12-3 or TRBV12-4 with TRBJ2-1, with 8 bases aligning to TRBD2. This CDR3 is 16 amino acids long. Trimming took 3 bases from V and 5 from J; bases not matched to a gene: 9. The CDR3 loop is CASSLTGTRKNNEQFF. Written as DNA, the CDR3 is TGTGCCAGCAGTTTGACGGGGACTAGGAAGAACAATGAGCAGTTCTTC.

This clonotype was seen more than once but under ten times. This chain connects TRBV2 to TRBJ2-7; 11 positions match TRBD2. Trimming took 11 bases from V and 4 from J; bases not matched to a gene: 7. The CDR3 totals 13 residues. CDR1 is SNHLY, CDR2 FYNNEI, per germline. CDR3 region: CAGDGLAGYEQYV. In nucleotides, the CDR3 is TGTGCCGGAGACGGACTAGCGGGTTACGAGCAGTACGTC.

This clonotype has just a few counts. This chain links TRBV3-1 with TRBJ2-1, with 7 positions matching TRBD1. This CDR3 has 14 amino acids. Trimming cost V 4 bases and J 8 bases; bases outside gene matches: 8. Germline lookup yields CDR1 LGHDT and CDR2 YNNKEL (reference sequence). In DNA form, the CDR3 reads TGTGCCAGCAGCCGGGAGACAGGGATTCATGAGCAGTTCTTC. Amino acid sequence: CASSRETGIHEQFF.

Note on this clonotype: A read error may explain this, as a much larger clone is one base away. No conserved phenylalanine or tryptophan is present at the end of the CDR3, so a read error is the likely explanation. The rearrangement uses TRBV2 and TRBJ1-4; D not resolved. V shed 8 bases and J shed 8 bases, with 12 bases lying between them. The germline gives CDR1 SNHLY, CDR2 FYNNEI. The CDR3 is 12 residues long. The CDR3 loop reads CASGLRGEKLFI. The CDR3, as DNA: TGTGCCAGCGGACTAAGAGGCGAAAAACTGTTTATT.

This clonotype was counted at least ten times. The gene calls are TRBV4-1 and TRBJ2-5; possible D gene TRBD2, 5 bases. Germline CDR1 MGHRA, CDR2 YSYEKL. There are 13 residues in the CDR3. With 3 bases removed from V and 9 bases from J, the gap between germline ends came to 14 bases. CDR3: CASSQISDGAQYF. CDR3 DNA: TGCGCCAGCAGCCAGATTAGCGATGGGGCCCAGTACTTC.

This clonotype has at least ten counts. V gene TRBV7-8 combines with J gene TRBJ2-3; 7 nucleotides line up with TRBD2. The CDR3 runs 16 residues. The junction had 7 bases not matched to a gene; V was cut back by 0 bases and J by 4 bases. Germline values: CDR1 SGHVS, CDR2 FQNEAQ. The DNA for the CDR3 is TGTGCCAGCAGCTTAGCGCTAGGCGGGAGCGCAGATACGCAGTATTTT. It is translated as CASSLALGGSADTQYF.

This clonotype has just a few counts. The rearrangement joins TRBV5-1 to TRBJ1-4, with unresolved D. The germline V gene has CDR1 SGHRS and CDR2 YFSETQ. With 4 bases removed from V and 8 bases from J, the gap between germline ends came to 9 bases. The CDR3 length is 12 residues. The DNA of the CDR3 is TGCGCCAGCAGCCCCTCTGGGGAAAAACTGTTTTTT. Its translation is CASSPSGEKLFF.

V and J are TRBV27 and TRBJ1-2; 7 bases match TRBD1. The V segment lost 8 bases and the J segment 4 bases; nucleotides outside the gene matches: 10. The CDR3 spans 14 residues. CDR1 and CDR2 (germline): MNHEY, SMNVEV (reference sequence). CDR3: CASWDRGQRYGYTF. CDR3 sequence (DNA): TGTGCCAGCTGGGACAGAGGCCAGCGCTATGGCTACACCTTC.

This clonotype was detected many times. CDR3 residues: CASSPGLAGAGELFF. CDR3 coding DNA: TGTGCCAGCAGTCCCGGACTAGCGGGAGCCGGGGAGCTGTTTTTT. The chain links TRBV12-3 or TRBV12-4 to TRBJ2-2, with 13 bases lining up with TRBD2. The CDR3 is 15 amino acids. Trimming took 5 bases from V and 6 from J; bases not matched to a gene: 3.

This clonotype was detected only a few times. The rearrangement links TRBV2 to TRBJ2-5; D might be TRBD1 (5 bases). Germline V CDR1 and CDR2: SNHLY, FYNNEI. CDR3 length equals 15 residues. Trimming cost V 6 bases and J 5 bases, with 19 bases left between them. The CDR3 region has the DNA TGTGCCAGCAGCACCAAAAATGGGGCCGGGGAGACCCAGTACTTC. Amino acids: CASSTKNGAGETQYF.

The chain carries TRBV11-3 and TRBJ1-2, with no clear D. CDR1 is SGHNT, CDR2 YENEEA, per germline. Trimming took 3 bases from V and 4 from J, leaving 9 bases between them. The CDR3 length is 13 residues. The CDR3: CASSLEAIYGYTF. The CDR3 DNA follows: TGTGCCAGCAGCTTGGAGGCGATCTATGGCTACACCTTC.

The table lists this clonotype with many counts. The rearrangement links TRBV6-2 or TRBV6-3 to TRBJ1-5; TRBD1 matches at 12 bases. Germline V lookup: CDR1 MNHEY, CDR2 SVGEGT. This CDR3 comprises 20 residues. Trimming removed 8 bases from V and 3 bases from J; junction bases left unmatched: 20. CDR3 protein: CASGGKRGQGAPFYNQPQHF. CDR3 nucleotides: TGTGCCAGCGGAGGAAAGCGGGGACAGGGGGCTCCCTTTTACAATCAGCCCCAGCATTTT.

The V and J genes are TRBV3-1 and TRBJ2-2, with D perhaps TRBD1 or TRBD2 (5 bases each). CDR3 length: 15 residues. Germline V CDR1 and CDR2: LGHDT, YNNKEL (reference sequence). V gave up 3 bases and J gave up 1 base, with 9 bases separating them. CDR3 protein: CASSHWDLNTGELFF. CDR3 nucleotide sequence: TGTGCCAGCAGCCATTGGGACCTGAACACCGGGGAGCTGTTTTTT.

Notes on this clonotype: One junction end does not reproduce the germline sequence, and a read error may be involved. The chain links TRBV12-3 or TRBV12-4 to TRBJ1-6; possibly TRBD1 for D (6 bases). The CDR3 has 13 residues. The DNA for the CDR3 is TGTGCCACCAACAGGGTTGGAAATTCACTCCTCCACTTT. Protein sequence: CATNRVGNSLLHF.

In this sample, this clonotype turned up a few times. This chain connects TRBV5-1 to TRBJ2-2; D call uncertain. Germline V lookup: CDR1 SGHRS, CDR2 YFSETQ. The V and J ends lost 3 bases and 0 bases respectively, with 12 bases between them. The CDR3 length is 16 residues. The CDR3 protein is CASSSVESANTGELFF. In DNA, the CDR3 is TGCGCCAGCAGCTCCGTGGAAAGCGCGAACACCGGGGAGCTGTTTTTT. Full variable domain (outside the CDR3, taken from reference TRBV5-1 and TRBJ2-2): KAGVTQTPRYLIKTRGQQVTLSCSPISGHRSVSWYQQTPGQGLQFLFEYFSETQRNKGNFPGRFSGRQFSNSRSEMNVSTLELGDSALYLCASSSVESANTGELFFGEGSRLTVL.

This clonotype came up a few times. The V gene is TRBV27, the J gene TRBJ2-3; 12 nucleotides match TRBD2. The CDR3 runs 19 residues. The V and J ends lost 3 bases and 3 bases, in that order; junction bases with no gene match: 13. The germline V gene has CDR1 MNHEY and CDR2 SMNVEV (reference sequence). CDR3 sequence: CASSFRLAGGPEGTDTQYF. The DNA for the CDR3 is TGTGCCAGCAGTTTTAGGCTAGCGGGAGGGCCGGAGGGGACAGATACGCAGTATTTT.

This clonotype turned up a few times. The gene calls are TRBV19 and TRBJ2-3; TRBD2 agrees at 7 bases. With V trimmed by 7 bases and J by 3 bases, 4 bases remained unmatched. This CDR3 is built from 13 residues. Germline CDR1 is LNHDA and CDR2 is SQIVND (reference sequence). Written as DNA, the CDR3 is TGTGCCAGTACCGGGAGGAGGACAGATACGCAGTATTTT. It yields the protein CASTGRRTDTQYF.

V usage is TRBV4-2 and J usage is TRBJ1-2; perhaps TRBD1 as D (5 bases). Per germline, CDR1 LGHNA and CDR2 YNFKEQ. The CDR3 covers 15 residues. V was shortened by 0 bases and J by 6 bases, with 14 bases between the two germline ends. CDR3 protein: CASSQDKWQGNGYTF. The CDR3 bases are TGTGCCAGCAGCCAAGATAAATGGCAGGGTAATGGCTACACCTTC.

This clonotype was detected ten times or more. The chain links TRBV10-3 to TRBJ2-3; maybe TRBD1 (5 bases). Germline-derived CDR1 and CDR2 are ENHRY and SYGVKD. The length of the CDR3 is 15 residues. V lost 3 bases and J 1 base, leaving 11 bases between the germline ends. This CDR3 is CAISDRAPGTDTQYF. The CDR3 DNA reads as TGTGCCATCAGTGACAGGGCGCCTGGCACAGATACGCAGTATTTT.

This rearrangement joins TRBV5-1 to TRBJ2-2; 9 bases map to TRBD2. The CDR3 has 16 residues. V trimming: 0 bases; J trimming: 6 bases; junction bases outside the gene matches: 6. The germline gives CDR1 SGHRS, CDR2 YFSETQ. The CDR3 is CASSLARGRDAGELFF. The DNA for the CDR3 is TGCGCCAGCAGCTTGGCCCGCGGGAGGGACGCCGGGGAGCTGTTTTTT.

At least ten counts were recorded for this clonotype. This chain connects TRBV7-2 to TRBJ2-5, with D possibly TRBD2 on 5 matching bases. Trimming removed 5 bases from V and 3 bases from J, with 13 bases in between. This CDR3 has 14 amino acids. The V gene's germline CDR1 is SGHTA and CDR2 FQGNSA. CDR3 residues: CASSPQSGKETQYF. In DNA, the CDR3 is TGTGCCAGCAGCCCCCAAAGCGGTAAAGAGACCCAGTACTTC.

The chain links TRBV28 to TRBJ2-3; 12 bases match TRBD2. The CDR3 is made up of 18 amino acids. In germline, CDR1 is MDHEN, CDR2 SYDVKM. The junction had 9 bases not matched to a gene; V was cut back by 5 bases and J by 0 bases. The CDR3 protein is CASSRSGTSGSSTDTQYF. The CDR3 DNA sequence: TGTGCCAGCAGTCGATCCGGGACTAGCGGGTCTAGCACAGATACGCAGTATTTT.

This clonotype was seen more than once but under ten times. The chain couples TRBV11-2 to TRBJ2-7; no firm D call. The V end was cut by 1 base, the J end by 1 base, with 8 bases between. CDR3 length: 14 residues. The germline CDR1 and CDR2 sequences are SGHAT and FQNNGV. The CDR3 bases are TGTGCCAGCAGCTTAGGGGCGGTATCCTACGAGCAGTACGTC. Its translation: CASSLGAVSYEQYV.